Sequencing of this T cell receptor beta chain was carried out in a study of blood T cell repertoires in COVID-19. Generated by immunoSEQ multiplex PCR, the TCRdb table keeps only in-frame clones and is missing some. The table records some 160,000 clones, 85% to 90% of them present only once. CDR3 length: 15 amino acids. CDR1 is ENHRY, CDR2 SYGVKD, per germline. The trim removed 6 bases at V and 6 bases at J, leaving 9 bases unmatched. This TCR was recovered from a woman in her sixties or seventies with active COVID-19. Material: peripheral blood. The chain couples TRBV10-3 to TRBJ2-7, with TRBD2 identical over 12 bases. The CDR3 protein is CAIRDPGLAGGEQYF. The CDR3 nucleotides read TGTGCCATCAGGGATCCGGGACTAGCGGGCGGCGAGCAGTACTTC.